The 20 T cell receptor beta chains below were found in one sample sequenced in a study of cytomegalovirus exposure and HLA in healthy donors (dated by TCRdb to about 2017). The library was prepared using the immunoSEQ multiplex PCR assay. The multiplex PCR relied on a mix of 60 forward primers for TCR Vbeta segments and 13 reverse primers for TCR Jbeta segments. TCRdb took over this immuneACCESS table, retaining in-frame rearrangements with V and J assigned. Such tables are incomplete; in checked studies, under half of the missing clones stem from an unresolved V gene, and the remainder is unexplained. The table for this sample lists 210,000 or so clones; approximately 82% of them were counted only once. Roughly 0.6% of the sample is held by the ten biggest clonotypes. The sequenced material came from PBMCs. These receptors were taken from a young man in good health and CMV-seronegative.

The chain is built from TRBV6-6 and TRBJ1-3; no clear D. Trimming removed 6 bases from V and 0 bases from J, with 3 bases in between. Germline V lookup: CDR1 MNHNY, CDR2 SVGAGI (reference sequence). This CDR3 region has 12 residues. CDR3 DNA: TGTGCCAGCAGGAGCTCTGGAAACACCATATATTTT. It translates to CASRSSGNTIYF.

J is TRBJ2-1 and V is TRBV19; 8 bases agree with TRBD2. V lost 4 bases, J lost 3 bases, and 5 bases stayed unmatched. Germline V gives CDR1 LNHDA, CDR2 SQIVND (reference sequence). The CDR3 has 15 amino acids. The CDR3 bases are TGTGCCAGTAGTACCCCTAGCGGGTTCTACAATGAGCAGTTCTTC. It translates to CASSTPSGFYNEQFF.

CDR3 amino acids: CATLDRRIGNTIYF. The CDR3, as DNA: TGTGCCACCCTCGACAGGAGGATTGGAAACACCATATATTTT. This rearrangement joins TRBV19 to TRBJ1-3; a possible D gene is TRBD1 (6 bases). The CDR3 is 14 residues long. Trimming took 10 bases from V and 3 from J, leaving 16 bases between them. Germline-derived CDR1 and CDR2 are LNHDA and SQIVND (reference sequence).

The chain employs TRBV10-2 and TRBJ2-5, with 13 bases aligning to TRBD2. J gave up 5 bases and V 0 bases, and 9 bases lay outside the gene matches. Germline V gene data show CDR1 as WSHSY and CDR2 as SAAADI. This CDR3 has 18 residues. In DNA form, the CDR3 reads TGCGCCAGCAGTGAGTCGATCTGGACTAGCGGGAGTGGGGAGACCCAGTACTTC. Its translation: CASSESIWTSGSGETQYF.

The CDR3 nucleotides are TGCGCCAGCAGCTTACAGGGAGGGCAAGATTCACCCCTCCACTTT. Encoded protein: CASSLQGGQDSPLHF. V usage is TRBV5-1 and J usage is TRBJ1-6, with D perhaps TRBD1 (6 bases). V lost 2 bases and J lost 8, with 14 bases in between. From germline, CDR1 is SGHRS and CDR2 YFSETQ. CDR3 length: 15 residues.

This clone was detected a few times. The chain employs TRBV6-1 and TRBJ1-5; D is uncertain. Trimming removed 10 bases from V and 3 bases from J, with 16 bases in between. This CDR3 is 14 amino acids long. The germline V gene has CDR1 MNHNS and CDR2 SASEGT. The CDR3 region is CAISSGNLNQPQHF. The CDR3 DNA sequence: TGTGCCATCAGCTCCGGGAACCTCAATCAGCCCCAGCATTTT.

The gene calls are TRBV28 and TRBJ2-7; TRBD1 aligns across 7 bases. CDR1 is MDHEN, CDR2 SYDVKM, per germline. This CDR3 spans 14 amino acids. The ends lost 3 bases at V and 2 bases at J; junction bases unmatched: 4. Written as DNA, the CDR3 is TGTGCCAGCAGTTTGGGACAGCCCGCCTACGAGCAGTACTTC. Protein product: CASSLGQPAYEQYF. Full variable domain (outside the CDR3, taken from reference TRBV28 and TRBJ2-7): DVKVTQSSRYLVKRTGEKVFLECVQDMDHENMFWYRQDPGLGLRLIYFSYDVKMKEKGDIPEGYSVSREKKERFSLILESASTNQTSMYLCASSLGQPAYEQYFGPGTRLTVT.

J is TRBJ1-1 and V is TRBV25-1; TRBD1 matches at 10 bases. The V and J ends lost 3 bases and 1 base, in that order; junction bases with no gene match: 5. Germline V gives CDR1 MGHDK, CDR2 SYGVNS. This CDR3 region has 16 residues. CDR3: CASSDWTGGKNTEAFF. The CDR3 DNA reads TGTGCCAGCAGTGACTGGACAGGGGGAAAGAACACTGAAGCTTTCTTT. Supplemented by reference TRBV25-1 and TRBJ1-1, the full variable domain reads EADIYQTPRYLVIGTGKKITLECSQTMGHDKMYWYQQDPGMELHLIHYSYGVNSTEKGDLSSESTVSRIRTEHFPLTLESARPSHTSQYLCASSDWTGGKNTEAFFGQGTRLTVV.

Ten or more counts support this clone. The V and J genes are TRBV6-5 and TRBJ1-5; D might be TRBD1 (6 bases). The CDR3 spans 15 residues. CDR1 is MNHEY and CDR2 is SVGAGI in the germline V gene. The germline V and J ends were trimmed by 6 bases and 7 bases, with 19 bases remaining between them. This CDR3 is CASSRTTGTGQPQHF. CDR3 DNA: TGTGCCAGCAGCCGAACTACAGGGACCGGACAGCCCCAGCATTTT.

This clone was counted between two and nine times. CDR3 DNA sequence: TGTGCCAGCAGTTTTACGGGATTCACCGGGGAGCTGTTTTTT. Amino acids: CASSFTGFTGELFF. The rearrangement uses TRBV27 and TRBJ2-2, with a possible D match to TRBD2 (5 bases). The V and J ends lost 3 bases and 4 bases respectively, with 9 bases between them. Germline CDR1 reads MNHEY; CDR2 reads SMNVEV (reference sequence). The CDR3 runs to 14 residues.

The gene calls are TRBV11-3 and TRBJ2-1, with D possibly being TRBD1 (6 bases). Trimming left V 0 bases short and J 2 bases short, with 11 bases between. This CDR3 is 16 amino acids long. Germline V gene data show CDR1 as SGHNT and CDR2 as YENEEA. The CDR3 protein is CASSLEGAGTYNEQFF. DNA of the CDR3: TGTGCCAGCAGCTTAGAGGGGGCGGGCACCTACAATGAGCAGTTCTTC. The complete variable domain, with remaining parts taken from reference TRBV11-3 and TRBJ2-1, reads EAGVVQSPRYKIIEKKQPVAFWCNPISGHNTLYWYLQNLGQGPELLIRYENEEAVDDSQLPKDRFSAERLKGVDSTLKIQPAELGDSAVYLCASSLEGAGTYNEQFFGPGTRLTVL.

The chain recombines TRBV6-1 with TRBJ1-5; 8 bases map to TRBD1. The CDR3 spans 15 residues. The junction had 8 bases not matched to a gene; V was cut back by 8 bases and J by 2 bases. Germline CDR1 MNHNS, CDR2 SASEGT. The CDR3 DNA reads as TGTGCCAGCGGAAGACAGGGGATTGGCAATCAGCCCCAGCATTTT. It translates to CASGRQGIGNQPQHF.

CDR3 DNA sequence: TGTGCCAGCAGCTTAAGGCCGGGGTGGTCCTACGAGCAGTACTTC. It codes for CASSLRPGWSYEQYF. The chain has TRBV7-3 and TRBJ2-7; tentative D call: TRBD2 (5 bases). The CDR3 has 15 residues. CDR1 is SGHTA and CDR2 is FQGTGA in the germline V gene. Trimming stripped 1 base from V and 1 base from J, with 11 bases between.

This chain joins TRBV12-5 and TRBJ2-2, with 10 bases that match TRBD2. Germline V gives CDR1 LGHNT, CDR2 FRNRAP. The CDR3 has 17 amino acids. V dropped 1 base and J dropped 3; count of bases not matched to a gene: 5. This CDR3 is CASGLDSGRRDTGELFF. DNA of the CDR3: TGTGCTAGTGGTTTGGATAGCGGGAGGAGGGACACCGGGGAGCTGTTTTTT.

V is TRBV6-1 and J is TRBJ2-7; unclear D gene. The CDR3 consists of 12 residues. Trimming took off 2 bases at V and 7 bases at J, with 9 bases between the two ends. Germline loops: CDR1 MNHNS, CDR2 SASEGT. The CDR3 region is CASSENLLEQYF. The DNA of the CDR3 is TGTGCCAGCAGTGAAAATCTTCTGGAGCAGTACTTC.

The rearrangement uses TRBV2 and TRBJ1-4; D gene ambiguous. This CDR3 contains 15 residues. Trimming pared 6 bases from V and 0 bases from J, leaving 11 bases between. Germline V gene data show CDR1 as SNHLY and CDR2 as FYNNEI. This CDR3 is CASRSTAATNEKLFF. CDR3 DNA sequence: TGTGCCAGCAGATCCACGGCGGCAACTAATGAAAAACTGTTTTTT.

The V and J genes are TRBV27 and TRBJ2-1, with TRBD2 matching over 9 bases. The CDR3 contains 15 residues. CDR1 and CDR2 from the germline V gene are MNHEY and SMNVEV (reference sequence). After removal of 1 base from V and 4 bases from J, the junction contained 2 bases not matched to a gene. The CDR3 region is CASSLLAGEYNEQFF. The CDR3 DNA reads TGTGCCAGCAGTTTATTAGCGGGAGAGTACAATGAGCAGTTCTTC.

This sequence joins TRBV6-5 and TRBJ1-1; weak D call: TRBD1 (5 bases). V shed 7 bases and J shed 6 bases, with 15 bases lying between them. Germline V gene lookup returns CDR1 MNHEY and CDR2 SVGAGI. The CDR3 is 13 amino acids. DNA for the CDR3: TGTGCCAGCAATTCTATCAGGGAACCTGAAGCTTTCTTT. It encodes CASNSIREPEAFF.

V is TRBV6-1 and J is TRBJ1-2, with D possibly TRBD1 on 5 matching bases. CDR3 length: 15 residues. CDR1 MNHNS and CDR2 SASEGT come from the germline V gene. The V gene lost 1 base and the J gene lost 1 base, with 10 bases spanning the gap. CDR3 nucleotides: TGTGCCAGCAGTGAAGGGGACGGGGGTAACTATGGCTACACCTTC. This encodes CASSEGDGGNYGYTF.

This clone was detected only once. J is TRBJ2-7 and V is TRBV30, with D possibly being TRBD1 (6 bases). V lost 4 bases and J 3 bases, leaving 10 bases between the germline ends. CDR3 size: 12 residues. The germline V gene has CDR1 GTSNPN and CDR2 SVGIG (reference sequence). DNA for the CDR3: TGTGCCTGGACTCAAGGGGGCTACGAGCAGTACTTC. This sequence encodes CAWTQGGYEQYF.